Listed below are T cell receptor beta chains from one sample, sequenced in a study of control samples from healthy donors and cancer patients. Produced via immunoSEQ multiplex PCR; TCRdb's table is partial and in-frame only. The sample includes about 80,000 clones, 80% to 90% of them seen just once. The sequenced sample consisted of PBMCs. The origin of the receptors is a man between 60 and 75 years old with head and neck cancer. Both conserved end residues are part of each CDR3. D genes are given only for firm matches. Expanded clones get a size class; other rows say once, few or many, or leave the size out.

clone size	D gene	V gene	J gene	CDR3 protein	CDR3 DNA
NA	NA	TRBV19	TRBJ1-5	CASILAGDLNQPQHF	TGTGCCAGTATCCTAGCGGGGGATCTCAATCAGCCCCAGCATTTT
NA	TRBD2	TRBV29-1	TRBJ2-1	CSVEGASGSRDEQFF	TGCAGCGTTGAAGGGGCTAGCGGGTCTCGGGATGAGCAGTTCTTC
NA	TRBD2	TRBV28	TRBJ2-7	CASTSGGGVYLEQYF	TGTGCCAGCACCTCAGGCGGGGGGGTGTACTTAGAGCAGTACTTC
NA	TRBD1	TRBV10-3	TRBJ2-3	CAISGAGGPTDTQYF	TGTGCCATCAGCGGAGCAGGGGGCCCCACAGATACGCAGTATTTT
NA	TRBD1	TRBV19	TRBJ1-4	CASSGPGTVNEKLFF	TGTGCCAGTAGTGGACCCGGGACAGTTAATGAAAAACTGTTTTTT
NA	TRBD2	TRBV6-6	TRBJ2-2	CASSTGLAGASGELFF	TGTGCCAGCAGTACTGGACTAGCGGGAGCTAGCGGGGAGCTGTTTTTT
once	NA	TRBV28	TRBJ1-6	CASSGQYNSPLHF	TGTGCCAGCAGTGGACAGTATAATTCACCCCTCCACTTT
NA	NA	TRBV11-2	TRBJ2-7	CASSLGRSAGSLHEQYF	TGTGCCAGCAGCTTAGGTCGTTCGGCAGGGAGCCTCCACGAGCAGTACTTC
NA	NA	TRBV27	TRBJ2-3	CASSLSPGGRNPSTDTQYF	TGTGCCAGCAGTCTCTCCCCTGGCGGGCGCAACCCTAGCACAGATACGCAGTATTTT
NA	TRBD1	TRBV5-1	TRBJ2-7	CASSSQGDREQYF	TGCGCCAGCAGTTCGCAGGGGGATCGCGAGCAGTACTTC
NA	TRBD2	TRBV27	TRBJ2-1	CASRSRLAGGNSYNEQFF	TGTGCCAGCAGAAGCCGACTAGCGGGAGGGAACTCCTACAATGAGCAGTTCTTC
once	NA	TRBV5-1	TRBJ2-7	CASSLPRDYEQYF	TGCGCCAGCAGCTTGCCGAGGGACTACGAGCAGTACTTC
NA	NA	TRBV5-1	TRBJ1-5	CASSLVGSPGQPQHF	TGCGCCAGCAGCTTGGTGGGCAGCCCCGGTCAGCCCCAGCATTTT
few	NA	TRBV25-1	TRBJ1-5	CASSDFNSNQPQHF	TGTGCCAGCAGTGATTTTAACAGCAATCAGCCCCAGCATTTT
NA	NA	TRBV2	TRBJ1-6	CASMLGVIYNSPLHF	TGTGCCAGCATGCTGGGGGTGATCTATAATTCACCCCTCCACTTT
NA	TRBD1	TRBV5-4	TRBJ1-6	CASSSRLLDRSPLHF	TGTGCCAGCAGCAGCAGGCTTTTGGACAGGTCACCCCTCCACTTT
NA	TRBD1	TRBV5-1	TRBJ1-2	CASSLLQGDGYTF	TGCGCCAGCAGCTTGCTACAGGGGGACGGCTACACCTTC
NA	NA	TRBV6-5	TRBJ2-3	CASSYAEAGTDTQYF	TGTGCCAGCAGTTACGCGGAGGCGGGCACAGATACGCAGTATTTT
once	NA	TRBV27	TRBJ2-3	CASSLGRPDTQYF	TGTGCCAGCAGTTTAGGCAGACCTGATACGCAGTATTTT
NA	TRBD1	TRBV5-1	TRBJ2-1	CASSFSGQRNEQFF	TGCGCCAGCAGCTTTTCGGGACAGCGGAATGAGCAGTTCTTC
NA	TRBD1	TRBV6-5	TRBJ1-5	CASSRQGNDQPQHF	TGTGCCAGCAGCCGACAGGGGAATGATCAGCCCCAGCATTTT
NA	NA	TRBV5-8	TRBJ2-7	CASRGDKWGSEQYF	TGTGCCAGCAGGGGGGACAAGTGGGGATCCGAGCAGTACTTC
NA	NA	TRBV12-3/TRBV12-4	TRBJ1-1	CASSWVNTEAFF	TGTGCCAGCAGTTGGGTGAACACTGAAGCTTTCTTT
NA	NA	TRBV15	TRBJ2-6	CATSRRGAGANVLTF	TGTGCCACCAGCAGGAGGGGAGCTGGGGCCAACGTCCTGACTTTC
NA	TRBD1	TRBV7-9	TRBJ2-7	CASSLVVTGGTYEQYF	TGTGCCAGCAGCTTAGTCGTGACAGGGGGTACCTACGAGCAGTACTTC
NA	NA	TRBV10-2	TRBJ2-1	CASSGAGEQFF	TGCGCCAGCAGTGGGGCCGGGGAGCAGTTCTTC
NA	NA	TRBV28	TRBJ2-7	CASSLGQIYEQYF	TGTGCCAGCAGCCTTGGACAGATCTACGAGCAGTACTTC
NA	NA	TRBV6-4	TRBJ2-5	CASSDSSGAQTQYF	TGTGCCAGCAGTGACTCGAGTGGCGCGCAGACCCAGTACTTC
NA	NA	TRBV14	TRBJ2-7	CASSPAGYEQYF	TGTGCCAGCAGCCCGGCGGGCTACGAGCAGTACTTC
NA	NA	TRBV11-2	TRBJ2-7	CASSLTVAYEQYF	TGTGCCAGCAGCTTAACGGTGGCCTACGAGCAGTACTTC
NA	NA	TRBV5-1	TRBJ1-1	CASSPTRPVEAFF	TGCGCCAGCAGCCCGACACGGCCCGTGGAAGCTTTCTTT
NA	TRBD1	TRBV19	TRBJ1-2	CASSISRGPNYGYTF	TGTGCCAGTAGTATCAGCAGGGGGCCCAACTATGGCTACACCTTC
NA	TRBD2	TRBV7-7	TRBJ2-1	CASSLNQELADREQFF	TGTGCCAGCAGCTTAAATCAGGAACTAGCGGACAGAGAGCAGTTCTTC
NA	NA	TRBV19	TRBJ1-2	CASSPSGRNYGYTF	TGTGCCAGTAGCCCCTCAGGGAGGAACTATGGCTACACCTTC
NA	TRBD1	TRBV28	TRBJ2-7	CASSSGDRVGSSYEQYF	TGTGCCAGCAGTTCGGGGGACAGGGTGGGAAGCTCCTACGAGCAGTACTTC
NA	TRBD2	TRBV7-9	TRBJ2-1	CASSRSGSKKFF	TGTGCCAGCAGCAGAAGCGGGAGTAAAAAGTTCTTC
NA	NA	TRBV6-5	TRBJ2-7	CASSYKGTYEQYF	TGTGCCAGCAGTTACAAGGGGACCTACGAGCAGTACTTC
NA	TRBD2	TRBV5-8	TRBJ2-2	CASSLGTSGNTGELFF	TGTGCCAGCAGCTTGGGGACTAGCGGGAACACCGGGGAGCTGTTTTTT
few	NA	TRBV6-4	TRBJ1-6	CASSEARGSPLHF	TGTGCCAGCAGTGAGGCCAGGGGTTCACCCCTCCACTTT
NA	NA	TRBV7-2	TRBJ2-3	CASSQGLTTDTQYF	TGTGCCAGCAGCCAGGGACTTACCACAGATACGCAGTATTTT
NA	NA	TRBV29-1	TRBJ2-3	CSVQNVSTDTQYF	TGCAGCGTTCAGAACGTGAGCACAGATACGCAGTATTTT
NA	NA	TRBV6-5	TRBJ1-5	CASSSLGNQPQHF	TGTGCCAGCAGTTCGTTGGGCAATCAGCCCCAGCATTTT
once	NA	TRBV4-2	TRBJ1-5	CASSPLGEYQPQHF	TGTGCCAGCAGCCCCCTGGGAGAATATCAGCCCCAGCATTTT
once	NA	TRBV12-3/TRBV12-4	TRBJ1-5	CASILFSNQPQHF	TGTGCCAGCATCCTTTTTAGCAATCAGCCCCAGCATTTT
NA	NA	TRBV29-1	TRBJ1-2	CSVGYGQGYGYTF	TGCAGCGTTGGATATGGACAAGGATATGGCTACACCTTC
NA	NA	TRBV4-1	TRBJ1-4	CASSQDQGWGEKLFF	TGCGCCAGCAGCCAAGATCAGGGGTGGGGGGAAAAACTGTTTTTT
NA	TRBD1	TRBV7-9	TRBJ1-2	CASRAGTGVGYTF	TGTGCCAGCAGGGCGGGGACAGGGGTTGGCTACACCTTC
NA	NA	TRBV24-1	TRBJ2-1	CATSEIGANSYNEQFF	TGTGCCACCAGTGAGATAGGGGCTAACTCCTACAATGAGCAGTTCTTC
NA	NA	TRBV29-1	TRBJ2-3	CSVEDWSVADTQYF	TGCAGCGTTGAGGATTGGTCAGTCGCAGATACGCAGTATTTT
NA	NA	TRBV5-1	TRBJ1-2	CASSLSRNLAGGYTF	TGCGCCAGCAGCTTGAGTCGGAACTTGGCGGGAGGCTACACCTTC
NA	TRBD2	TRBV30	TRBJ2-7	CAWSVFGRSGREGEQYF	TGTGCCTGGAGTGTATTCGGGCGTAGCGGGAGGGAGGGGGAGCAGTACTTC
NA	TRBD1	TRBV9	TRBJ1-2	CASSQGAQGGYTF	TGTGCCAGCAGTCAGGGGGCGCAGGGCGGCTACACCTTC
NA	TRBD1	TRBV5-1	TRBJ1-3	CASSFGTGGFSGNTIYF	TGCGCCAGCAGCTTCGGGACAGGGGGCTTCTCTGGAAACACCATATATTTT
NA	NA	TRBV24-1	TRBJ2-6	CATSDPGEANVLTF	TGTGCCACCAGTGACCCCGGCGAGGCCAACGTCCTGACTTTC